These T cell receptor beta chains were read from a single sample in a study of CD8 T cells in Susac syndrome. TCRdb recomputed calls from the immunoSEQ multiplex PCR reads with MiXCR, one row per CDR3 protein. The data show about 140,000 distinct CDR3 sequences, over 90% seen once. Sequenced sample: CD4+ T cells from PBMCs. All receptors derive from a human donor with Susac syndrome. CDR3s include the opening cysteine and the closing phenylalanine or tryptophan. A D gene is named only where the DNA matches it firmly. Clone sizes are given selectively: once, few, many, or a class where the clone is expanded.

j_gene | v_gene | len | d_gene | abundance | CDR3nt | CDR3aa
TRBJ1-2 | TRBV29-1 | 15 | NA | NA | TGCAGCGTTGAAATTTCCACAGGACAAAACTATGGCTACACCTTC | CSVEISTGQNYGYTF
TRBJ2-3 | TRBV19 | 14 | TRBD2 | NA | TGTGCCAGTAGTACTAGCGGGATAACAGATACGCAGTATTTT | CASSTSGITDTQYF
TRBJ2-3 | TRBV6-4 | 15 | TRBD1 | NA | TGTGCCAGCAGGACACGAGGGACAGGCACAGATACGCAGTATTTT | CASRTRGTGTDTQYF
TRBJ2-5 | TRBV6-6 | 11 | NA | NA | TGTGCCAGCACCTCGAGTGAGACCCAGTACTTC | CASTSSETQYF
TRBJ1-2 | TRBV12-3/TRBV12-4 | 14 | NA | NA | TGTGCCAGCAGTCCCTCCAGGGCAAACTATGGCTACACCTTC | CASSPSRANYGYTF
TRBJ2-7 | TRBV27 | 14 | NA | NA | TGTGCCAGCAGTTTACGGGGGAGCGCCTACGAGCAGTACTTC | CASSLRGSAYEQYF
TRBJ1-1 | TRBV6-4 | 14 | NA | NA | TGTGCCAGCAGTGAAGGGGGAGGGGGCACTGAAGCTTTCTTT | CASSEGGGGTEAFF
TRBJ1-2 | TRBV12-3/TRBV12-4 | 14 | NA | once | TGTGCCAGCAGTCCCCGTGGGGAGCTCTATGGCTACACCTTC | CASSPRGELYGYTF
TRBJ2-2 | TRBV29-1 | 16 | TRBD1 | NA | TGCAGCGTCCCCGGGCACAGGGGGCTGAACACCGGGGAGCTGTTTTTT | CSVPGHRGLNTGELFF
TRBJ1-2 | TRBV12-3/TRBV12-4 | 11 | NA | NA | TGTGCCAGCAGCCAGGGTACTGGCTACACCTTC | CASSQGTGYTF
TRBJ2-1 | TRBV24-1 | 11 | NA | NA | TGTGCCACCAGTGATTACGGTGAGCAGTTCTTC | CATSDYGEQFF
TRBJ1-5 | TRBV6-2/TRBV6-3 | 14 | NA | NA | TGTGCCAGCAGTAGGACAGTAAGCAATCAGCCCCAGCATTTT | CASSRTVSNQPQHF
TRBJ2-7 | TRBV30 | 15 | NA | NA | TGTGCCTGGAGTAGGGGGAGCCCACCAAACTACGAGCAGTACTTC | CAWSRGSPPNYEQYF
TRBJ1-1 | TRBV6-5 | 13 | NA | NA | TGTGCCAGCAGTTACGCCCTGCGCACTGAAGCTTTCTTT | CASSYALRTEAFF
TRBJ1-4 | TRBV10-3 | 15 | NA | NA | TGTGCCGCGCGTGATGACACCAAAGGAGGTGAAAAACTGTTTTTT | CAARDDTKGGEKLFF
TRBJ2-7 | TRBV20-1 | 13 | NA | once | TGCAGTGCTAGAATCCGGGGGACCTACGAGCAGTACTTC | CSARIRGTYEQYF
TRBJ2-3 | TRBV6-2/TRBV6-3 | 13 | NA | NA | TGTGCCAGCAGCCCACACCAGAGGCGGACGCAGTATTTT | CASSPHQRRTQYF
TRBJ1-3 | TRBV15 | 18 | NA | NA | TGTGCCACCAGCAGAGACGTCATAACACCCCTTTCTGGAAACACCATATATTTT | CATSRDVITPLSGNTIYF
TRBJ2-2 | TRBV9 | 14 | NA | NA | TGTGCCAGCAACCAGGCCCCGAACACCGGGGAGCTGTTTTTT | CASNQAPNTGELFF
TRBJ2-2 | TRBV20-1 | 15 | TRBD2 | NA | TGCAGTGCCAACAGCGGGAGGGCCCCTACCGGGGAGCTGTTTTTT | CSANSGRAPTGELFF
TRBJ2-5 | TRBV2 | 13 | TRBD2 | NA | TGTGCCAGCAGCTTAGGACTAGTTGAGACCCAGTACTTC | CASSLGLVETQYF
TRBJ1-6 | TRBV18 | 13 | NA | NA | TGTGCCAGCGGACGGTCCTATAATTCACCCCTCCACTTT | CASGRSYNSPLHF
TRBJ2-7 | TRBV29-1 | 15 | TRBD2 | NA | TGCAGCGTGGGGGATAGCGGGAGGTCGCCTGGGGGGCAGTACTTC | CSVGDSGRSPGGQYF
TRBJ2-2 | TRBV9 | 14 | NA | NA | TGTGCCAGCAGCGTAGTTGCGAACACCGGGGAGCTGTTTTTT | CASSVVANTGELFF
TRBJ1-6 | TRBV15 | 15 | NA | NA | TGTGCCACCAGGCAAAGGGGGGGGCGCGAATCACCCCTCCACTTT | CATRQRGGRESPLHF
TRBJ2-2 | TRBV5-1 | 18 | NA | NA | TGCGCCAGCAGCTTGGTGGCAGGCGAGACATCGAACACCGGGGAGCTGTTTTTT | CASSLVAGETSNTGELFF
TRBJ1-1 | TRBV6-2/TRBV6-3 | 12 | NA | NA | TGTGCCAGCAGTTACCCGACCGGGGGAGCTTTCTTT | CASSYPTGGAFF
TRBJ2-3 | TRBV7-9 | 15 | TRBD2 | NA | TGTGCCAGCAGCCGGACTAGCGGGAGCAGAGATACGCAGTATTTT | CASSRTSGSRDTQYF
TRBJ2-3 | TRBV4-3 | 16 | NA | NA | TGCGCCAGCAGCCAAGGACAGACAAAGTTGCTAGATACGCAGTATTTT | CASSQGQTKLLDTQYF
TRBJ1-2 | TRBV5-1 | 14 | NA | NA | TGCGCCAGCAGCCAAAGTGTGACCGCCGGTGGCTACACCTTC | CASSQSVTAGGYTF
TRBJ2-7 | TRBV5-1 | 17 | TRBD1 | NA | TGCGCCAGCAGCTTGGACCCGCGGAAGGACAGGGGGCAGGAGCAGTACTTC | CASSLDPRKDRGQEQYF
TRBJ2-1 | TRBV9 | 16 | TRBD1 | NA | TGTGCCAGCAGCCCGGGGACAGGGGGAACCTACAATGAGCAGTTCTTC | CASSPGTGGTYNEQFF
TRBJ1-5 | TRBV30 | 12 | TRBD1 | NA | TGTGCCTGGAGAACAGGGGGTCAGCCCCAGCATTTT | CAWRTGGQPQHF
TRBJ1-2 | TRBV20-1 | 13 | NA | NA | TGCAGTGCTCTCCCGGGGCCTGGCTATGGCTACACCTTC | CSALPGPGYGYTF
TRBJ2-1 | TRBV20-1 | 15 | TRBD1 | NA | TGCAGTGCTAGAGATCGTCTACAGGGGGCGCGTGAGCAGTTCTTC | CSARDRLQGAREQFF
TRBJ2-6 | TRBV5-1 | 16 | NA | NA | TGCGCCAGCAGCTTGGCCGTAAGCTCTGGGGCCAACGTCCTGACTTTC | CASSLAVSSGANVLTF
TRBJ2-5 | TRBV12-3/TRBV12-4 | 12 | NA | NA | TGTGCCAGCAGCTTGAATGATTGGACCCAGTACTTC | CASSLNDWTQYF
TRBJ2-1 | TRBV20-1 | 12 | TRBD2 | NA | TGCAGTGCTTGTAGCGGGAGGAGTGAGCAGTTCTTC | CSACSGRSEQFF
TRBJ1-5 | TRBV12-3/TRBV12-4 | 14 | NA | NA | TGTGCCAGCAGTTTAGGGGAAGCGGTCGTGCCCCAGCATTTT | CASSLGEAVVPQHF
TRBJ2-6 | TRBV9 | 21 | TRBD2 | NA | TGTGCCAGCAGCCCAGTTCTAGCGGGAGGGTTATTCGGTGCTGGGGCCAACGTCCTGACTTTC | CASSPVLAGGLFGAGANVLTF
TRBJ2-1 | TRBV20-1 | 15 | TRBD2 | NA | TGCAGTGCTATCCCGACGACTAGCCCCTACAATGAGCAGTTCTTC | CSAIPTTSPYNEQFF
TRBJ2-5 | TRBV12-3/TRBV12-4 | 15 | TRBD1 | NA | TGTGCCAGCAGTTTTCACAACAGGGGGCAAGAGACCCAGTACTTC | CASSFHNRGQETQYF